Included here is one T cell receptor (beta chain) sequence, with context. What it binds is unknown. Sorted-subset replicate PCR reactions contained 150 to 200 ng DNA, corresponding to approximately 30,000 T cell genomes. Data came from immunoSEQ multiplex PCR; TCRdb stores just in-frame clones and leaves some out. The profile shows about 670,000 clones, around 72% of them singletons. These data are taken from a study of shared clonotypes between healthy human individuals. Study-wide results and caveats: With several donors compared, roughly 4.9% of naive CD4 clonotypes were shared. Relative to memory subsets, naive subsets generally showed larger estimated richness.

Free of recent acute infections or vaccinations, the donors were healthy HIV-negative adults. Source material: memory CD4+ T cells sorted from blood. Subset defined: CD45RA-negative fraction. The source is a woman younger than 45 in good health.

CDR3 DNA sequence: TGTGCCAGCAGTGAAGACCACTACGAGCAGTACTTC. Translating gives CASSEDHYEQYF. The gene calls are TRBV2 and TRBJ2-7; D call uncertain. V was trimmed by 1 base and J by 3 bases, leaving 4 bases between them. This CDR3 region has 12 residues. Germline V CDR1 and CDR2: SNHLY, FYNNEI.